These T cell receptor beta chains were read from a single sample in a study of blood T cells in healthy people across ages. A single record per CDR3 protein comes from TCRdb applying MiXCR to the 5' RACE reads. The repertoire holds about 720,000 distinct CDR3 sequences, with 20% to 25% as singletons. Sequencing was done on a sample of blood. All receptors come from a man between 70 and 80 years old in good health. Each CDR3 is given with its conserved first and last residue. The order of the fields is J gene, V gene, D gene, clone size, CDR3 length, CDR3 protein, CDR3 DNA. A D gene is named only where the DNA matches it firmly. Clone size appears in some rows only: once, few, many, or a class for an expanded clone.

>TRBJ2-1|TRBV7-2|TRBD2|-|15
CASSLSGGAWGEQFF
TGTGCCAGCAGCCTCAGCGGGGGGGCCTGGGGTGAGCAGTTCTTC
>TRBJ2-7|TRBV5-1|TRBD1|few|14
CASSLTDRGHEQYF
TGCGCCAGCAGCTTGACGGACAGGGGCCACGAGCAGTACTTC
>TRBJ2-5|TRBV5-1|TRBD2|-|15
CASSFSLGLQETQYF
TGCGCCAGCAGCTTCAGTCTGGGACTACAAGAGACCCAGTACTTC
>TRBJ1-6|TRBV20-1|-|-|12
CSAPQGNSPLHF
TGCAGTGCTCCTCAGGGGAATTCACCCCTCCACTTT
>TRBJ2-3|TRBV20-1|-|-|15
CSARDRVIGTDTQYF
TGCAGTGCTAGAGATAGGGTTATAGGCACAGATACGCAGTATTTT
>TRBJ1-2|TRBV20-1|-|-|12
CSALRGSYGYTF
TGCAGTGCCCTCAGGGGATCCTATGGCTACACCTTC
>TRBJ2-5|TRBV24-1|TRBD2|many|16
CATSDLREGGKETQYF
TGTGCCACCAGTGATTTACGGGAGGGCGGGAAGGAGACCCAGTACTTC
>TRBJ1-1|TRBV12-3/TRBV12-4|-|-|13
CASSRTWNTEAFF
TGTGCCAGCAGTCGTACATGGAACACTGAAGCTTTCTTT
>TRBJ2-2|TRBV12-3/TRBV12-4|-|-|14
CASILFWGTGELFF
TGTGCCAGCATCCTATTCTGGGGTACCGGGGAGCTGTTTTTT
>TRBJ1-6|TRBV6-4|-|-|13
CASHSGGNSPLHF
TGTGCCAGCCATTCGGGCGGCAATTCACCCCTCCACTTT
>TRBJ1-2|TRBV28|-|-|14
CASSLYRAPYGYTF
TGTGCCAGCAGTTTGTATCGGGCACCCTATGGCTACACCTTC
>TRBJ2-3|TRBV12-3/TRBV12-4|-|few|17
CASSHASTGRHTDTQYF
TGTGCCAGCAGTCATGCCTCCACAGGGCGACACACAGATACGCAGTATTTT
>TRBJ2-5|TRBV28|-|-|14
CASSFSVRQETQYF
TGTGCCAGCAGTTTCTCTGTTCGGCAAGAGACCCAGTACTTC
>TRBJ2-5|TRBV5-1|-|-|13
CASSLVAGQPQYF
TGCGCCAGCAGCTTGGTGGCAGGCCAACCCCAGTACTTC
>TRBJ2-5|TRBV5-1|TRBD2|-|19
CASSLAVSGGAFSEETQYF
TGCGCCAGCAGCTTGGCCGTCAGCGGGGGGGCCTTTTCTGAAGAGACCCAGTACTTC
>TRBJ1-1|TRBV7-8|-|-|15
CASSLVRADNTEAFF
TGTGCCAGCAGCTTAGTTCGGGCTGATAACACTGAAGCTTTCTTT
>TRBJ2-3|TRBV7-6|-|many|12
CASSFPEDTQYF
TGTGCCAGCAGCTTTCCGGAAGATACGCAGTATTTT
>TRBJ2-7|TRBV6-1|-|-|14
CASSALLGGYEQYF
TGTGCCAGCAGTGCTCTCCTGGGGGGCTACGAGCAGTACTTC
>TRBJ1-1|TRBV7-2|-|-|14
CASSPRAGATEAFF
TGTGCCAGCAGCCCCAGGGCGGGGGCCACTGAAGCTTTCTTT
>TRBJ2-3|TRBV11-3|TRBD2|few|15
CASSLLAGDGDTQYF
TGTGCCAGCAGCTTGCTAGCGGGGGACGGGGATACGCAGTATTTT
>TRBJ2-4|TRBV3-1|-|few|14
CASSRGGGLNIQYF
TGTGCCAGCAGCCGCGGAGGGGGGCTAAACATTCAGTACTTC
>TRBJ2-3|TRBV9|-|many|12
CASSVGPDTQYF
TGTGCCAGCAGCGTAGGGCCAGATACGCAGTATTTT
>TRBJ2-5|TRBV28|-|many|12
CASRSDQETQYF
TGTGCCAGCCGGTCGGACCAAGAGACCCAGTACTTC
>TRBJ2-7|TRBV12-3/TRBV12-4|TRBD1|many|15
CASSFGTGSSYEQYF
TGTGCCAGCAGTTTTGGGACAGGCAGCTCCTACGAGCAGTACTTC
>TRBJ1-5|TRBV3-1|-|few|16
CASSQEGPNSNQPQHF
TGTGCCAGCAGCCAAGAGGGACCAAATAGCAATCAGCCCCAGCATTTT
>TRBJ1-1|TRBV20-1|-|few|11
CSAPGHLEAFF
TGCAGTGCCCCGGGCCACCTTGAAGCTTTCTTT
>TRBJ2-3|TRBV11-2|-|few|17
CASSRKSTPSFTDTQYF
TGTGCCAGCAGCCGGAAATCGACACCCTCGTTCACAGATACGCAGTATTTT
>TRBJ1-6|TRBV7-2|-|few|15
CASSTAGGLDSPLHF
TGTGCCAGCAGCACCGCGGGGGGTTTGGATTCACCCCTCCACTTT
>TRBJ1-1|TRBV6-6|-|few|12
CASTTGGVEAFF
TGTGCCAGCACCACGGGGGGGGTTGAAGCTTTCTTT
>TRBJ1-2|TRBV28|-|few|14
CASIPALPVNGYTF
TGTGCCAGCATCCCAGCCCTCCCGGTAAATGGCTACACCTTC
>TRBJ2-7|TRBV5-6|-|-|15
CASSLSLHRKDEQYF
TGTGCCAGCAGCTTAAGTCTACATCGGAAGGACGAGCAGTACTTC
>TRBJ2-3|TRBV20-1|TRBD1|-|15
CSAPDRGERTDTQYF
TGCAGTGCTCCTGACAGGGGCGAACGCACAGATACGCAGTATTTT
>TRBJ2-7|TRBV12-3/TRBV12-4|-|few|16
CASSPPGARVRNEQYF
TGTGCCAGCAGCCCCCCCGGGGCCAGGGTTCGTAACGAGCAGTACTTC
>TRBJ2-5|TRBV4-1|TRBD2|-|16
CASSQVERGHQETQYF
TGCGCCAGCAGCCAAGTGGAGCGGGGGCACCAAGAGACCCAGTACTTC
>TRBJ1-3|TRBV5-1|-|-|16
CASRPTALSSGNTIYF
TGCGCCAGCAGACCAACGGCACTCAGCTCTGGAAACACCATATATTTT
>TRBJ2-2|TRBV20-1|-|-|13
CSASAIRAGELFF
TGCAGTGCTTCGGCCATTAGGGCCGGGGAGCTGTTTTTT
>TRBJ2-2|TRBV12-3/TRBV12-4|TRBD2|-|13
CATAGDGTGELFF
TGTGCCACTGCGGGGGATGGCACCGGGGAGCTGTTTTTT
>TRBJ2-7|TRBV6-6|-|-|15
CASSYRSLGHYEQYF
TGTGCCAGCAGTTACCGTTCCTTGGGGCACTACGAGCAGTACTTC
>TRBJ1-5|TRBV20-1|TRBD1|few|15
CSALTGGRGNQPQHF
TGCAGTGCTCTAACAGGGGGCAGGGGCAATCAGCCCCAGCATTTT
>TRBJ1-5|TRBV7-9|TRBD1|-|17
CASSLDSGQGVGRPQHF
TGTGCCAGCAGCTTAGATAGTGGACAGGGGGTTGGTCGGCCCCAGCATTTT
>TRBJ2-2|TRBV5-1|TRBD2|many|15
CASALTSLSTGELFF
TGCGCCAGCGCCCTGACTAGCTTGAGCACCGGGGAGCTGTTTTTT